A single sample is the source of the 22 T cell receptor beta chains below, sequenced in a study of T cell responses to AZD1222 COVID-19 vaccine. Measured with immunoSEQ multiplex PCR; TCRdb has only the in-frame clones, and not every one. The table shows approximately 100,000 clones, with around 94% occurring only once. This specimen consisted of peripheral blood, obtained on day 0 of AZD1222 vaccination. These receptors originate from an adult in good health.

The rearrangement uses TRBV14 and TRBJ2-7; 8 positions match TRBD2. Germline V gives CDR1 SGHDN, CDR2 FVKESK. The CDR3 is 14 amino acids. V was pared by 2 bases and J by 5 bases, with 5 bases of the junction left unmatched. The CDR3 loop is CASSQRGGWNEQYF. DNA for the CDR3: TGTGCCAGCAGCCAACGGGGGGGGTGGAACGAGCAGTACTTC.

The V and J genes are TRBV24-1 and TRBJ1-2, with D possibly being TRBD1 (5 bases). The V end lost 4 bases, the J end lost 3 bases, and 11 bases lay between the germline ends. There are 14 residues in the CDR3. Germline CDR1 and CDR2: KGHDR and SFDVKD. The CDR3 sequence is CATSDSGGDYGYTF. CDR3 in DNA: TGTGCCACCAGTGACTCCGGGGGGGACTATGGCTACACCTTC.

V is TRBV6-5 and J is TRBJ2-5; 9 positions agree with TRBD2. Germline values: CDR1 MNHEY, CDR2 SVGAGI. The junction had 9 bases not matched to a gene; V was cut back by 4 bases and J by 3 bases. This CDR3 is 16 amino acids long. The CDR3 loop is CASSSPQAGGKETQYF. CDR3 bases: TGTGCCAGCAGTTCCCCCCAGGCGGGAGGGAAAGAGACCCAGTACTTC.

This sequence joins TRBV4-1 and TRBJ1-1; perhaps TRBD1 as D (6 bases). CDR3 length: 16 amino acids. Germline CDR1 reads MGHRA; CDR2 reads YSYEKL. The germline V and J ends were trimmed by 5 bases and 0 bases, with 16 bases remaining between them. The CDR3 protein is CASSAGSGQLNTEAFF. Here the CDR3 DNA reads TGCGCCAGCAGCGCGGGTTCCGGACAGTTGAACACTGAAGCTTTCTTT.

This chain connects TRBV27 to TRBJ2-7, with TRBD1 matching over 8 bases. The CDR3 consists of 14 residues. The V gene's germline CDR1 is MNHEY and CDR2 SMNVEV (reference sequence). With V trimmed by 3 bases and J by 2 bases, 3 bases remained unmatched. The CDR3 is CASSLGQAPYEQYF. The CDR3 DNA sequence: TGTGCCAGCAGTTTGGGACAGGCGCCCTACGAGCAGTACTTC.

In DNA, the CDR3 is TGTGCCTGGAGTCGGCTAGCGGTCACCGGGGAGCTGTTTTTT. Protein: CAWSRLAVTGELFF. J is TRBJ2-2 and V is TRBV30, with 7 bases that match TRBD2. V lost 2 bases to trimming and J lost 4 bases; unmatched junction nucleotides: 4. The V gene's germline CDR1 is GTSNPN and CDR2 SVGIG (reference sequence). The CDR3 covers 14 residues.

The V and J genes are TRBV18 and TRBJ1-1; D is uncertain. V was cut by 3 bases and J by 5 bases, with 19 bases left in between. Germline V gene lookup returns CDR1 KGHSH and CDR2 LQKENI. The CDR3 covers 16 residues. CDR3 bases: TGTGCCAGCTCACCTGGGCGGACCCCTCGGAGTACTGAAGCTTTCTTT. Encoded protein: CASSPGRTPRSTEAFF.

V usage is TRBV4-3 and J usage is TRBJ2-3; 7 nucleotides match TRBD1. The CDR3 consists of 13 residues. V shed 3 bases, J shed 6 bases, and the junction held 3 bases outside the gene matches. Germline CDR1 reads LGHNA; CDR2 reads YSLEER. The CDR3 is CASSQRQGDTQYF. The CDR3 DNA sequence: TGCGCCAGCAGCCAGCGACAGGGCGATACGCAGTATTTT.

The chain employs TRBV3-1 (or the pseudogene TRBV3-2) and TRBJ1-3; D uncertain. This CDR3 spans 14 amino acids. Germline V lookup: CDR1 LGHDT, CDR2 YNNKEL (reference sequence). Trimming stripped 1 base from V and 0 bases from J, with 4 bases between. CDR3 loop: CASSQGFSGNTIYF. The CDR3 nucleotides read TGTGCCAGCAGCCAAGGCTTCTCTGGAAACACCATATATTTT.

This chain uses TRBV4-1 with TRBJ1-4, with a weak D call TRBD1 (5 bases). Germline CDR1 reads MGHRA; CDR2 reads YSYEKL. The CDR3 is 16 residues long. V was cut by 6 bases and J by 0 bases, with 14 bases left in between. The CDR3 sequence: CASSQPTGPTNEKLFF. The CDR3 DNA follows: TGCGCCAGCAGTCAACCTACAGGCCCAACTAATGAAAAACTGTTTTTT.

This chain joins TRBV14 and TRBJ1-1; D uncertain. CDR3 length equals 14 residues. Germline lookup yields CDR1 SGHDN and CDR2 FVKESK. V was cut by 4 bases and J by 1 base, with 10 bases left in between. The CDR3 bases are TGTGCCAGCAGCCGGCTTACAGAGAACACTGAAGCTTTCTTT. Its translation: CASSRLTENTEAFF.

The genes are TRBV5-5 and TRBJ1-6; D is unresolved. CDR3 length: 15 residues. V lost 5 bases to trimming and J lost 4 bases, with 13 bases between them. Per the germline V gene, CDR1 is SGHKS and CDR2 is YYEKEE (reference sequence). The CDR3 spells CASRPDPLYNSPLHF. CDR3 sequence (DNA): TGTGCCAGCAGGCCGGACCCGTTGTATAATTCACCCCTCCACTTT. Full variable domain (missing parts from reference TRBV5-5 and TRBJ1-6): DAGVTQSPTHLIKTRGQQVTLRCSPISGHKSVSWYQQVLGQGPQFIFQYYEKEERGRGNFPDRFSARQFPNYSSELNVNALLLGDSALYLCASRPDPLYNSPLHFGNGTRLTVT.

The chain recombines TRBV12-3 or TRBV12-4 with TRBJ1-2; a weak D match, TRBD1 (5 bases). CDR3 size: 12 residues. Trimming stripped 6 bases from V and 7 bases from J, with 12 bases between. CDR3 DNA: TGTGCCAGCAGCCAGGAGACAGTTGGCTACACCTTC. Its protein product is CASSQETVGYTF.

V gene TRBV6-5 combines with J gene TRBJ1-1, with TRBD1 as a possible D gene (5 bases). V dropped 2 bases and J dropped 7 bases, with 11 bases sitting between them. CDR1 and CDR2 (germline): MNHEY, SVGAGI. The CDR3 is 13 residues long. In nucleotides, the CDR3 is TGTGCCAGCAGTTACCAAGAGGGGCATGAAGCTTTCTTT. This encodes CASSYQEGHEAFF.

The chain is built from TRBV7-9 and TRBJ1-2; 7 nucleotides agree with TRBD1. V lost 5 bases and J lost 5; bases outside the gene matches: 8. Per germline, CDR1 SEHNR and CDR2 FQNEAQ (reference sequence). CDR3 length: 14 residues. CDR3 in DNA: TGTGCCAGCAGCCTTGGACAGGCCGGGTATGGCTACACCTTC. As protein: CASSLGQAGYGYTF.

The chain has TRBV18 and TRBJ2-2; D is unclear. The CDR3 consists of 15 residues. V was pared by 0 bases and J by 2 bases, with 7 bases between. Looked up from germline, CDR1 is KGHSH and CDR2 is LQKENI. The CDR3 nucleotides are TGTGCCAGCTCACCACCCGTGGGTAACACCGGGGAGCTGTTTTTT. This gives the protein CASSPPVGNTGELFF.

The rearrangement uses TRBV4-3 and TRBJ1-4, with 7 bases aligning to TRBD1. The germline gives CDR1 LGHNA, CDR2 YSLEER. Unmatched junction bases numbered 12, after V lost 0 bases and J lost 5 bases. There are 18 residues in the CDR3. In nucleotides, the CDR3 is TGCGCCAGCAGCCAAGACTCAGGGGGACTCGGCGGGAATGAAAAACTGTTTTTT. It is translated as CASSQDSGGLGGNEKLFF.

The CDR3 spells CATSVASGGYEQYF. The CDR3 DNA follows: TGTGCCACCAGCGTCGCTAGCGGGGGCTACGAGCAGTACTTC. The chain combines TRBV15 with TRBJ2-7, with 10 bases matching TRBD2. The germline V gene has CDR1 LNHNV and CDR2 YYDKDF (reference sequence). The CDR3 is 14 residues long. The J segment lost 3 bases and the V segment lost 5 bases, leaving 4 bases of the junction unmatched.

The chain has TRBV27 and TRBJ1-6, with D tentatively TRBD1 (6 bases). Germline-derived CDR1 and CDR2 are MNHEY and SMNVEV (reference sequence). Deletions cut 3 bases from V and 9 bases from J, with 12 bases between. This CDR3 region has 14 residues. CDR3 in amino acids: CASSFTGLGSPLHF. CDR3 in DNA: TGTGCCAGCAGTTTTACAGGGCTTGGTTCACCCCTCCACTTT.

V gene TRBV12-3 or TRBV12-4 combines with J gene TRBJ2-1; TRBD1 aligns across 7 bases. There are 12 residues in the CDR3. V trimming: 6 bases; J trimming: 5 bases; junction bases outside the gene matches: 1. The CDR3 loop is CASRGQNNEQFF. Here the CDR3 DNA reads TGTGCCAGCAGGGGACAGAACAATGAGCAGTTCTTC.

The chain uses TRBV7-9 and TRBJ1-3; the D is unclear. The CDR3 consists of 16 residues. Between the trimmed V and J ends, which lost 0 bases and 0 bases, there was a span of 9 bases. CDR1 is SEHNR, CDR2 FQNEAQ, per germline (reference sequence). CDR3 coding DNA: TGTGCCAGCAGCTTAGCTTTGCTGTACTCTGGAAACACCATATATTTT. This encodes CASSLALLYSGNTIYF.

This chain links TRBV6-2 or TRBV6-3 with TRBJ1-1; D remains ambiguous. CDR1 is MNHEY and CDR2 is SVGEGT in the germline V gene. V was trimmed by 2 bases and J by 4 bases, leaving 11 bases between them. CDR3 length: 14 residues. The CDR3 is CASSYPFLGTEAFF. In nucleotides, the CDR3 is TGTGCCAGCAGTTACCCGTTCTTGGGCACTGAAGCTTTCTTT.